The clone carrying this TCR beta chain was found once. These data belong to a study of blood T cell repertoires in COVID-19. On the study more broadly: Collection of acute and convalescent COVID-19 samples took place in the United States, Italy and Spain. PBMCs, B-cell-depleted T cells, or T cells were the source of the cDNA or gDNA that made up the material.

Original processing notes: Nucleated cell number was recorded as an estimate derived from reference gene primer amplification. Sequencing used immunoSEQ multiplex PCR; TCRdb keeps in-frame clones, though not all of them. V, J and clone size were drawn from that table, and D and trimming were deduced from the DNA. The profile covers about 90,000 clones, with roughly four fifths appearing a single time and about 13% taken by the ten largest. Germline loops: CDR1 ENHRY, CDR2 SYGVKD. Germline trimming cut 6 bases from V and 4 bases from J; bases unmatched to any gene: 3. This CDR3 is built from 12 residues.

The sequencing sample was made of peripheral blood. The chain is built from TRBV10-3 and TRBJ2-7, with 7 nucleotides matching TRBD1. The receptor comes from a human donor in a cohort sampled during active COVID-19. DNA of the CDR3: TGTGCCATCAGGGGGACAGCATACGAGCAGTACTTC. Residues: CAIRGTAYEQYF.